This is a list of T cell receptor beta chains from one sample in a study of T cell repertoires in cytomegalovirus infection. Each CDR3 protein is one row after TCRdb ran MiXCR on the reads. The sample comprises around 140,000 distinct CDR3 sequences, 30% to 40% of which are singletons, and about 52% rests with the top ten. Their specific antigens are unknown. Material: CD8+ T cells from cultured PBMCs, obtained from culture after CMV antigen stimulation. These receptors came from a human donor in good health (CMV status not recorded). Some clones in this sample may be carry-over from other donors' samples. CDR3s include the opening cysteine and the closing phenylalanine or tryptophan. A D gene is named only where the DNA matches it firmly. Size is stated for part of the rows, as once, few or many counts, or as a class when the clone is expanded.

cdr3_aa: CASSQGRNQPQHF; cdr3_nt: TGCGCCAGCAGCCAAGGGAGGAATCAGCCCCAGCATTTT; clone_size: .; j_call: TRBJ1-5; v_call: TRBV4-1; d_call: .
cdr3_aa: CASNGWEYTYEQYF; cdr3_nt: TGTGCCAGCAACGGATGGGAATATACCTACGAGCAGTACTTC; clone_size: few; j_call: TRBJ2-7; v_call: TRBV6-6; d_call: .
cdr3_aa: CASSLTDSYEQYF; cdr3_nt: TGCGCCAGCAGCCTCACGGACTCGTACGAGCAGTACTTC; clone_size: many; j_call: TRBJ2-7; v_call: TRBV27; d_call: .
cdr3_aa: CASSFSLGGTLNYEQYF; cdr3_nt: TGTGCCAGCAGTTTTTCCCTGGGGGGAACCTTGAACTACGAGCAGTACTTC; clone_size: few; j_call: TRBJ2-7; v_call: TRBV28; d_call: .
cdr3_aa: CASSYYAPETQYF; cdr3_nt: TGTGCCAGCAGTTACTACGCCCCGGAGACCCAGTACTTC; clone_size: .; j_call: TRBJ2-5; v_call: TRBV6-2/TRBV6-3; d_call: .
cdr3_aa: CATSEGQGVDEQYF; cdr3_nt: TGTGCCACCAGTGAGGGACAGGGAGTCGACGAGCAGTACTTC; clone_size: .; j_call: TRBJ2-7; v_call: TRBV24-1; d_call: TRBD1
cdr3_aa: CAGNRGPNTEAFF; cdr3_nt: TGTGCCGGCAACAGGGGACCGAACACTGAAGCTTTCTTT; clone_size: .; j_call: TRBJ1-1; v_call: TRBV5-4; d_call: TRBD1
cdr3_aa: CSVESLGLAGGDTQYF; cdr3_nt: TGCAGCGTTGAAAGCTTGGGACTAGCGGGGGGAGATACGCAGTATTTT; clone_size: .; j_call: TRBJ2-3; v_call: TRBV29-1; d_call: TRBD2
cdr3_aa: CASKRTLNTEAFF; cdr3_nt: TGTGCCAGCAAACGGACCTTGAACACTGAAGCTTTCTTT; clone_size: .; j_call: TRBJ1-1; v_call: TRBV27; d_call: .
cdr3_aa: CASSSTTGGYNEQFF; cdr3_nt: TGTGCCAGCAGCTCCACGACAGGGGGCTACAATGAGCAGTTCTTC; clone_size: many; j_call: TRBJ2-1; v_call: TRBV7-9; d_call: TRBD1
cdr3_aa: CASSDYEQYF; cdr3_nt: TGTGCCAGCAGTGACTACGAGCAGTACTTC; clone_size: .; j_call: TRBJ2-7; v_call: TRBV2; d_call: .
cdr3_aa: CASSTTVNNEQFF; cdr3_nt: TGTGCCAGCAGTACGACGGTGAACAATGAGCAGTTCTTC; clone_size: .; j_call: TRBJ2-1; v_call: TRBV27; d_call: .
cdr3_aa: CASSLGNADTQYF; cdr3_nt: TGTGCCAGCAGTTTGGGGAACGCAGATACGCAGTATTTT; clone_size: .; j_call: TRBJ2-3; v_call: TRBV28; d_call: .
cdr3_aa: CASSEVGNTEAFF; cdr3_nt: TGTGCCAGCAGTGAGGTGGGGAACACTGAAGCTTTCTTT; clone_size: few; j_call: TRBJ1-1; v_call: TRBV27; d_call: .
cdr3_aa: CASSPWRAGQDNEQFF; cdr3_nt: TGTGCCAGCAGCCCATGGCGGGCGGGCCAGGACAATGAGCAGTTCTTC; clone_size: .; j_call: TRBJ2-1; v_call: TRBV3-1; d_call: .
cdr3_aa: CASRSNRGYEQYF; cdr3_nt: TGTGCCAGCAGATCAAACAGGGGTTACGAGCAGTACTTC; clone_size: few; j_call: TRBJ2-7; v_call: TRBV6-5; d_call: TRBD1
cdr3_aa: CASSSRALGPASPLHF; cdr3_nt: TGTGCCAGCAGCTCTAGAGCATTGGGGCCAGCTTCACCCCTCCACTTT; clone_size: .; j_call: TRBJ1-6; v_call: TRBV7-8; d_call: .
cdr3_aa: CASSVGQGARTDTQYF; cdr3_nt: TGTGCCAGCAGCGTAGGACAGGGGGCCAGGACAGATACGCAGTATTTT; clone_size: many; j_call: TRBJ2-3; v_call: TRBV9; d_call: TRBD1
cdr3_aa: CASSLSWLDYEQYF; cdr3_nt: TGTGCCAGCAGTTTAAGTTGGCTGGACTACGAGCAGTACTTC; clone_size: .; j_call: TRBJ2-7; v_call: TRBV28; d_call: .
cdr3_aa: CASSKGPGGTEAFF; cdr3_nt: TGTGCCAGCAGTAAGGGTCCCGGTGGCACTGAAGCTTTCTTT; clone_size: .; j_call: TRBJ1-1; v_call: TRBV27; d_call: .
cdr3_aa: CSVEDLDGGAPTDTQYF; cdr3_nt: TGCAGCGTTGAAGACCTAGATGGCGGGGCACCCACAGATACGCAGTATTTT; clone_size: .; j_call: TRBJ2-3; v_call: TRBV29-1; d_call: .
cdr3_aa: CASSRTGTGEQKLFF; cdr3_nt: TGTGCCAGCAGCCGTACCGGGACAGGGGAACAAAAACTGTTTTTT; clone_size: once; j_call: TRBJ1-4; v_call: TRBV7-9; d_call: TRBD1
cdr3_aa: CASSLPAGEKLFF; cdr3_nt: TGTGCCAGCAGTTTACCGGCGGGGGAAAAACTGTTTTTT; clone_size: .; j_call: TRBJ1-4; v_call: TRBV28; d_call: .
cdr3_aa: CASSSGSNEQYF; cdr3_nt: TGTGCCAGCAGCTCAGGCAGCAACGAGCAGTACTTC; clone_size: .; j_call: TRBJ2-7; v_call: TRBV7-9; d_call: .
cdr3_aa: CASSQNPIDNSPLHF; cdr3_nt: TGTGCCAGCAGCCAAAACCCCATAGATAATTCACCCCTCCACTTT; clone_size: few; j_call: TRBJ1-6; v_call: TRBV7-8; d_call: .
cdr3_aa: CASSWSGDTQYF; cdr3_nt: TGTGCCAGCAGCTGGTCCGGGGATACGCAGTATTTT; clone_size: many; j_call: TRBJ2-3; v_call: TRBV7-2; d_call: .
cdr3_aa: CASSRGYGGNEQFF; cdr3_nt: TGTGCCAGCAGCCGCGGCTACGGGGGCAATGAGCAGTTCTTC; clone_size: .; j_call: TRBJ2-1; v_call: TRBV13; d_call: .
cdr3_aa: CASSITGLSEAFF; cdr3_nt: TGTGCCAGTAGTATAACGGGACTCTCTGAAGCTTTCTTT; clone_size: few; j_call: TRBJ1-1; v_call: TRBV19; d_call: .
cdr3_aa: CASSLDSSTDTQYF; cdr3_nt: TGTGCCAGCAGTTTGGATTCTAGCACAGATACGCAGTATTTT; clone_size: .; j_call: TRBJ2-3; v_call: TRBV28; d_call: .
cdr3_aa: CASTYGTNTEAFF; cdr3_nt: TGCGCCAGCACCTATGGCACGAACACTGAAGCTTTCTTT; clone_size: .; j_call: TRBJ1-1; v_call: TRBV4-1; d_call: .
cdr3_aa: CASSQDHGTSGVLQETQYF; cdr3_nt: TGCGCCAGCAGCCAAGATCATGGGACTAGCGGGGTCCTTCAAGAGACCCAGTACTTC; clone_size: many; j_call: TRBJ2-5; v_call: TRBV4-1; d_call: TRBD2
cdr3_aa: CASSDLRAQYF; cdr3_nt: TGTGCCAGTAGTGACTTGCGGGCCCAGTACTTC; clone_size: .; j_call: TRBJ2-5; v_call: TRBV19; d_call: .
cdr3_aa: CASSPPISYEQYF; cdr3_nt: TGTGCCAGCAGCCCCCCTATATCCTACGAGCAGTACTTC; clone_size: few; j_call: TRBJ2-7; v_call: TRBV7-6; d_call: .
cdr3_aa: CASSPWGLENTGELFF; cdr3_nt: TGCGCCAGCAGCCCCTGGGGACTGGAGAACACCGGGGAGCTGTTTTTT; clone_size: .; j_call: TRBJ2-2; v_call: TRBV5-1; d_call: .
cdr3_aa: CASSPRDSAQHF; cdr3_nt: TGTGCCAGCAGTCCCAGGGATTCTGCCCAGCATTTT; clone_size: .; j_call: TRBJ1-5; v_call: TRBV27; d_call: .
cdr3_aa: CASSATGGSYGEQFF; cdr3_nt: TGTGCCAGCAGCGCCACAGGGGGCAGTTACGGTGAGCAGTTCTTC; clone_size: .; j_call: TRBJ2-1; v_call: TRBV9; d_call: TRBD1
cdr3_aa: CASSPSPGLSEQYF; cdr3_nt: TGTGCCAGCAGTCCATCCCCAGGGCTAAGCGAGCAGTACTTC; clone_size: .; j_call: TRBJ2-7; v_call: TRBV27; d_call: .
cdr3_aa: CASSLITLGVASTDTQYF; cdr3_nt: TGTGCCAGCAGTTTAATTACCCTGGGGGTGGCTAGCACAGATACGCAGTATTTT; clone_size: many; j_call: TRBJ2-3; v_call: TRBV28; d_call: .
cdr3_aa: CASSARGTVSSYNEQFF; cdr3_nt: TGTGCCAGCAGCGCCCGCGGGACAGTCAGCTCCTACAATGAGCAGTTCTTC; clone_size: many; j_call: TRBJ2-1; v_call: TRBV11-2; d_call: .
cdr3_aa: CASSLDGHSLTPTNEKLFF; cdr3_nt: TGCGCCAGCAGCCTCGATGGTCACAGCCTTACCCCAACTAATGAAAAACTGTTTTTT; clone_size: .; j_call: TRBJ1-4; v_call: TRBV4-1; d_call: .
cdr3_aa: CSASRGWQETQYF; cdr3_nt: TGCAGTGCTTCCAGGGGGTGGCAAGAGACCCAGTACTTC; clone_size: once; j_call: TRBJ2-5; v_call: TRBV20-1; d_call: TRBD1
cdr3_aa: CASSAEAFF; cdr3_nt: TGTGCCAGCAGTGCTGAAGCTTTCTTT; clone_size: few; j_call: TRBJ1-1; v_call: TRBV2; d_call: .
cdr3_aa: CASSFRGQSSYNSPLHF; cdr3_nt: TGTGCCAGCAGTTTCAGGGGGCAGAGCTCCTATAATTCACCCCTCCACTTT; clone_size: many; j_call: TRBJ1-6; v_call: TRBV27; d_call: TRBD1
cdr3_aa: CASSISDGLEQYF; cdr3_nt: TGTGCCAGTAGTATCTCCGACGGCCTAGAGCAGTACTTC; clone_size: few; j_call: TRBJ2-7; v_call: TRBV19; d_call: .
cdr3_aa: CASSLFRRGRIGELFF; cdr3_nt: TGTGCCAGCAGTTTATTCCGGAGGGGGCGGATCGGGGAGCTGTTTTTT; clone_size: .; j_call: TRBJ2-2; v_call: TRBV28; d_call: .
cdr3_aa: CASLNRDYPDTQYF; cdr3_nt: TGTGCCAGCCTGAACAGGGATTACCCAGATACGCAGTATTTT; clone_size: .; j_call: TRBJ2-3; v_call: TRBV12-3/TRBV12-4; d_call: .
cdr3_aa: CAIRLPGLANEQFF; cdr3_nt: TGTGCCATCAGGCTACCGGGACTAGCGAATGAGCAGTTCTTC; clone_size: few; j_call: TRBJ2-1; v_call: TRBV10-3; d_call: TRBD2
cdr3_aa: CASSLAVSDTGELFF; cdr3_nt: TGTGCCAGCAGCTTAGCGGTGTCCGACACCGGGGAGCTGTTTTTT; clone_size: many; j_call: TRBJ2-2; v_call: TRBV7-8; d_call: .
cdr3_aa: CASRLDGAGGRNTEAFF; cdr3_nt: TGTGCCAGCAGATTGGACGGGGCAGGGGGCCGGAACACTGAAGCTTTCTTT; clone_size: many; j_call: TRBJ1-1; v_call: TRBV28; d_call: TRBD1
cdr3_aa: CASTESSYNSPLHF; cdr3_nt: TGTGCCAGCACCGAGAGCTCCTATAATTCACCCCTCCACTTT; clone_size: .; j_call: TRBJ1-6; v_call: TRBV5-6; d_call: .
cdr3_aa: CASSAYSNMNTEAFF; cdr3_nt: TGTGCCAGCAGCGCTTACTCAAATATGAACACTGAAGCTTTCTTT; clone_size: few; j_call: TRBJ1-1; v_call: TRBV9; d_call: .
cdr3_aa: CASSPLYQETQYF; cdr3_nt: TGTGCCAGCAGTCCATTGTACCAAGAGACCCAGTACTTC; clone_size: .; j_call: TRBJ2-5; v_call: TRBV6-6; d_call: .
cdr3_aa: CASSEISGGAYEQFF; cdr3_nt: TGTGCCAGCAGTGAAATTAGCGGGGGGGCCTATGAGCAGTTCTTC; clone_size: few; j_call: TRBJ2-1; v_call: TRBV2; d_call: TRBD2
cdr3_aa: CASSQERGRTGNYGYTF; cdr3_nt: TGTGCCAGCAGCCAAGAGAGAGGGCGGACAGGTAACTATGGCTACACCTTC; clone_size: .; j_call: TRBJ1-2; v_call: TRBV3-1; d_call: TRBD1
cdr3_aa: CASSSRQDNEQFF; cdr3_nt: TGTGCCAGCAGTTCCCGACAGGACAATGAGCAGTTCTTC; clone_size: .; j_call: TRBJ2-1; v_call: TRBV27; d_call: .
cdr3_aa: CASSRDTRATGELFF; cdr3_nt: TGTGCCAGCAGCCGGGACACTCGGGCCACCGGGGAGCTGTTTTTT; clone_size: .; j_call: TRBJ2-2; v_call: TRBV28; d_call: .
cdr3_aa: CASSFSGVNEQYF; cdr3_nt: TGTGCCAGCAGTTTCTCAGGGGTGAACGAGCAGTACTTC; clone_size: .; j_call: TRBJ2-7; v_call: TRBV27; d_call: .
cdr3_aa: CASSPNQPGGELNSPLHF; cdr3_nt: TGTGCCAGCAGTCCAAATCAACCCGGGGGGGAGCTTAATTCACCCCTCCACTTT; clone_size: .; j_call: TRBJ1-6; v_call: TRBV25-1; d_call: .
cdr3_aa: CASSSAGAYGYTF; cdr3_nt: TGTGCCAGCAGCTCGGCGGGGGCTTATGGCTACACCTTC; clone_size: few; j_call: TRBJ1-2; v_call: TRBV7-9; d_call: .